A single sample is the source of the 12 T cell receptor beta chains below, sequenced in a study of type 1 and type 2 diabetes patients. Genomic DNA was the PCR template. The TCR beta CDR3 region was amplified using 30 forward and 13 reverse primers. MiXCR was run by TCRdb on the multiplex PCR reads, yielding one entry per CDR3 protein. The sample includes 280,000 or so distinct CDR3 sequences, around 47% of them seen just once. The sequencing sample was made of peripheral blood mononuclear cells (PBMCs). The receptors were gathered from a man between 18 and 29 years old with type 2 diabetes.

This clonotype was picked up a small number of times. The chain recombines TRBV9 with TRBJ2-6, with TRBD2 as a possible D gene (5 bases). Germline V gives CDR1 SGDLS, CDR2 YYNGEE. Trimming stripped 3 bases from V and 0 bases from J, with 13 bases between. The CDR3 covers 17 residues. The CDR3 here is CASSGSRRSSGANVLTF. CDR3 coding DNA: TGTGCCAGCAGCGGCTCCCGGAGGAGCTCTGGGGCCAACGTCCTGACTTTC.

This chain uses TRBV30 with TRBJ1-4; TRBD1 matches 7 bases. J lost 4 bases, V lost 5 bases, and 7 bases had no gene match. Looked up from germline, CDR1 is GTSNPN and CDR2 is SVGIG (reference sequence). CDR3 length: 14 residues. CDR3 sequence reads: CAWDRQGLNEKLFF. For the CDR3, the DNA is TGTGCCTGGGACCGACAGGGCCTTAATGAAAAACTGTTTTTT.

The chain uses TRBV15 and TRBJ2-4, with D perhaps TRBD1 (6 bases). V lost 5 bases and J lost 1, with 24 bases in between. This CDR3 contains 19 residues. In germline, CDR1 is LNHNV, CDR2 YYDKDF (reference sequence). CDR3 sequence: CATSHTPDNRVTAKNIQYF. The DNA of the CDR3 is TGTGCCACCAGCCACACTCCCGACAACAGGGTTACGGCCAAAAACATTCAGTACTTC.

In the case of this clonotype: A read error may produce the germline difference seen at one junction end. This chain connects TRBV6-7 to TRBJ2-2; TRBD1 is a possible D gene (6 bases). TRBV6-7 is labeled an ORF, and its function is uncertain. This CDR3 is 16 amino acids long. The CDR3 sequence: CASSERTEGNTGELFF. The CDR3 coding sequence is TGTGCCAGCAGTGAAAGGACAGAGGGGAACACTGGGGAGCTGTTTTTT.

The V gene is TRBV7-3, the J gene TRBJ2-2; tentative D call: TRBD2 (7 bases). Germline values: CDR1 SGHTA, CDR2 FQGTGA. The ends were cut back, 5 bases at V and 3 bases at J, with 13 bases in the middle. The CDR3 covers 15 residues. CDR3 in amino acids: CASSQGRGYTGELFF. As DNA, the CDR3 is TGTGCCAGCAGCCAGGGGAGGGGGTACACCGGGGAGCTGTTTTTT.

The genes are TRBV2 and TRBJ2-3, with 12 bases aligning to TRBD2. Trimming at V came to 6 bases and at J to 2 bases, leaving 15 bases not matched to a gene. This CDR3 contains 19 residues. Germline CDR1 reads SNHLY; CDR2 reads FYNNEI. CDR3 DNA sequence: TGTGCCAGCAGCCAAATTCTAGCGGGGGGGCTTCAAGTCACAGATACGCAGTATTTT. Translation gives CASSQILAGGLQVTDTQYF. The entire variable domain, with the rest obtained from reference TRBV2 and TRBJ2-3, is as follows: EPEVTQTPSHQVTQMGQEVILRCVPISNHLYFYWYRQILGQKVEFLVSFYNNEISEKSEIFDDQFSVERPDGSNFTLKIRSTKLEDSAMYFCASSQILAGGLQVTDTQYFGPGTRLTVL.

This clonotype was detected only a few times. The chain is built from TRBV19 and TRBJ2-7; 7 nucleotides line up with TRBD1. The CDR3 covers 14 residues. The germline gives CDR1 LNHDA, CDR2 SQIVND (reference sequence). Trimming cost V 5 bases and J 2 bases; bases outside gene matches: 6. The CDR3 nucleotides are TGTGCCAGTAGTCCCTGGGACAGAGCCTACGAGCAGTACTTC. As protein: CASSPWDRAYEQYF. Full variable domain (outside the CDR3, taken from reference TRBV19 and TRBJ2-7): DGGITQSPKYLFRKEGQNVTLSCEQNLNHDAMYWYRQDPGQGLRLIYYSQIVNDFQKGDIAEGYSVSREKKESFPLTVTSAQKNPTAFYLCASSPWDRAYEQYFGPGTRLTVT.

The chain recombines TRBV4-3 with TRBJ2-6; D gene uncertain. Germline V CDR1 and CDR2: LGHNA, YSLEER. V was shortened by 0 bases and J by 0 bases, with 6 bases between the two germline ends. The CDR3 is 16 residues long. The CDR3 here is CASSQESYSGANVLTF. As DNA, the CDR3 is TGCGCCAGCAGCCAAGAGAGTTACTCTGGGGCCAACGTCCTGACTTTC.

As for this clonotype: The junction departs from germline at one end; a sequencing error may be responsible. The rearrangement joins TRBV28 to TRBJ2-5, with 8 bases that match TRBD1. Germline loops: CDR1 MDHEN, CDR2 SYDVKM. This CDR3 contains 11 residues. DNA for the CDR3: TGTGCCAGCAGTTCGGAGGACAGGGAGGACTTC. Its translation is CASSSEDREDF. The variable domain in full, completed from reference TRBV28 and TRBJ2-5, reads DVKVTQSSRYLVKRTGEKVFLECVQDMDHENMFWYRQDPGLGLRLIYFSYDVKMKEKGDIPEGYSVSREKKERFSLILESASTNQTSMYLCASSSEDREDFGPGTRLLVL.

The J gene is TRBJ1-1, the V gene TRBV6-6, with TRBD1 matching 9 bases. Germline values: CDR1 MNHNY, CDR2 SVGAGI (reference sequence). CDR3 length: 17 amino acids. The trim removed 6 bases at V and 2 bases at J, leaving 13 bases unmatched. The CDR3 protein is CASRPGTGIMVNTEAFF. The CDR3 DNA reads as TGTGCCAGCAGGCCCGGGACAGGGATTATGGTAAACACTGAAGCTTTCTTT.

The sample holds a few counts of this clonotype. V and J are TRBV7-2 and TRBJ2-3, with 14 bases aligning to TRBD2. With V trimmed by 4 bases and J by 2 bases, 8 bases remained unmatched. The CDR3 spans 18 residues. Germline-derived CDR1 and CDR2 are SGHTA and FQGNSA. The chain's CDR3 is CASSSGTSGGRLTDTQYF. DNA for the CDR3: TGTGCCAGCAGCTCCGGGACTAGCGGGGGCCGTCTCACAGATACGCAGTATTTT. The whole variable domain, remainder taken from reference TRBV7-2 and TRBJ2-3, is GAGVSQSPSNKVTEKGKDVELRCDPISGHTALYWYRQSLGQGLEFLIYFQGNSAPDKSGLPSDRFSAERTGGSVSTLTIQRTQQEDSAVYLCASSSGTSGGRLTDTQYFGPGTRLTVL.

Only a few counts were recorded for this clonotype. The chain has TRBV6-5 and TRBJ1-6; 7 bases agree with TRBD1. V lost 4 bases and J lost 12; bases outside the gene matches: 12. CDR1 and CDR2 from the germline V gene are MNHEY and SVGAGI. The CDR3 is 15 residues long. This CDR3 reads CASSFLQGLKEPLHF. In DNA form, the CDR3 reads TGTGCCAGCAGTTTCCTACAGGGGCTCAAGGAACCCCTCCACTTT.